Listed below are T cell receptor beta chains from one sample, sequenced in a study of read filtering for tumor transcriptome and immune sequencing. From the reads, TCRdb called clonotypes with MiXCR, one entry per CDR3 protein. The sample holds 40,000 or so distinct CDR3 sequences; roughly 13% are singletons and the top ten take roughly 30%. Sample: a population of CD138-negative cells sorted from bone marrow. These receptor sequences come from a donor at least 40 years old with multiple myeloma. Each CDR3 is given with its conserved first and last residue. D genes are given only for firm matches. Size tells how often a clone was seen (once, few, many) or the class of an expanded clone, and some rows leave it out.

size	D	J	V	CDR3	DNA
many	NA	TRBJ2-1	TRBV9	CASSPFREGDNEQFF	TGTGCCAGCAGCCCCTTCAGGGAGGGGGACAATGAGCAGTTCTTC
many	TRBD1	TRBJ1-1	TRBV7-9	CASSRGQAVAFF	TGTGCCAGCAGCCGCGGACAGGCGGTGGCTTTCTTT
NA	NA	TRBJ2-1	TRBV4-3	CASSQVAGYSYNEQFF	TGCGCCAGCAGCCAAGTTGCGGGATACTCCTACAATGAGCAGTTCTTC
many	NA	TRBJ1-1	TRBV30	CAWSEGRGTEAFF	TGTGCCTGGAGCGAGGGGAGAGGAACTGAAGCTTTCTTT
many	NA	TRBJ2-1	TRBV5-5	CASSPGPFPREQFF	TGTGCCAGCAGCCCAGGCCCCTTCCCCCGTGAGCAGTTCTTC
medium-sized	TRBD2	TRBJ2-1	TRBV5-5	CASSFHSGRANNEQFF	TGTGCCAGCAGCTTCCATAGCGGGAGGGCCAACAATGAGCAGTTCTTC
NA	TRBD1	TRBJ1-1	TRBV27	CASSLQGGETEAFF	TGTGCCAGCAGTTTACAGGGGGGAGAAACTGAAGCTTTCTTT
many	TRBD2	TRBJ2-1	TRBV5-5	CASSRLAGDYNEQFF	TGTGCCAGCAGCCGCCTAGCGGGAGACTACAATGAGCAGTTCTTC
NA	NA	TRBJ1-5	TRBV6-2/TRBV6-3	CASRGTYSNQTQHF	TGTGCCAGCCGGGGCACCTATAGCAATCAGACCCAGCATTTT
many	NA	TRBJ2-1	TRBV4-1	CASSQVLATPSDEQFF	TGCGCCAGCAGCCAAGTTTTGGCCACCCCCTCCGATGAGCAGTTCTTC
many	NA	TRBJ2-1	TRBV19	CASRGPQVPGEQFF	TGTGCCAGTAGAGGCCCACAGGTCCCTGGTGAGCAGTTCTTC
many	TRBD2	TRBJ2-1	TRBV5-1	CASSFTSGSYNEQFF	TGCGCCAGCAGCTTTACTAGCGGGTCATACAATGAGCAGTTCTTC
many	NA	TRBJ2-2	TRBV28	CASSRMERVDTGELFF	TGTGCCAGCAGTCGAATGGAGCGGGTAGACACCGGGGAGCTGTTTTTT
few	TRBD2	TRBJ2-5	TRBV15	CAASGRAETQYF	TGTGCCGCTAGCGGGAGGGCTGAGACCCAGTACTTC
many	TRBD1	TRBJ2-3	TRBV25-1	CASSDRGTDTQYF	TGTGCCAGCAGCGACAGGGGGACAGATACGCAGTATTTT
many	TRBD1	TRBJ1-5	TRBV4-1	CASSQWDRDILSNQPQHF	TGCGCCAGCAGCCAATGGGACAGGGATATCCTTAGCAATCAGCCCCAGCATTTT
few	NA	TRBJ2-1	TRBV4-1	CASSQDPAGNRGSEQFF	TGCGCCAGCAGCCAAGATCCGGCAGGGAATCGGGGGAGCGAGCAGTTCTTC
many	TRBD2	TRBJ2-2	TRBV20-1	CSASSGRAEGELFF	TGCAGTGCTAGTTCCGGGAGGGCGGAAGGGGAGCTGTTTTTT
many	NA	TRBJ2-7	TRBV7-9	CASSLAGWSYEQYF	TGTGCCAGCAGCTTAGCAGGCTGGTCCTACGAGCAGTACTTC
NA	NA	TRBJ2-7	TRBV12-3/TRBV12-4	CASSLDKFYEQYF	TGTGCCAGCAGTTTAGACAAATTCTACGAGCAGTACTTC
many	NA	TRBJ1-6	TRBV6-6	CASSFLRDGYNSPLHF	TGTGCCAGCAGTTTCCTCCGGGACGGATATAATTCACCCCTCCACTTT
medium-sized	TRBD2	TRBJ2-1	TRBV29-1	CSTDGGGSRYNEQFF	TGCAGCACCGACGGAGGCGGGAGCCGCTACAATGAGCAGTTCTTC
many	NA	TRBJ2-7	TRBV20-1	CSARADTTEQYF	TGCAGTGCTAGGGCCGATACTACCGAGCAGTACTTC
many	NA	TRBJ2-1	TRBV29-1	CSVEYGSYNEQFF	TGCAGCGTTGAATATGGGAGCTACAATGAGCAGTTCTTC
many	TRBD1	TRBJ2-3	TRBV19	CASSMQGVSTDTQYF	TGTGCCAGTAGTATGCAGGGGGTTAGCACAGATACGCAGTATTTT
many	NA	TRBJ1-1	TRBV6-2/TRBV6-3	CASSYSQRRTEAFF	TGTGCCAGCAGTTACTCTCAAAGAAGGACTGAAGCTTTCTTT
many	TRBD1	TRBJ2-1	TRBV5-1	CASREQGISYNEQFF	TGCGCCAGCAGGGAACAGGGGATCTCCTACAATGAGCAGTTCTTC
NA	NA	TRBJ2-2	TRBV7-2	CASSFAGTHTRELFF	TGTGCCAGCAGCTTCGCCGGGACGCACACCAGGGAGCTGTTTTTT
many	NA	TRBJ1-5	TRBV5-1	CASSLENRPHQPQHF	TGCGCCAGCAGCTTGGAGAACAGACCACATCAGCCCCAGCATTTT
medium-sized	NA	TRBJ2-1	TRBV29-1	CSVAGVNNEQFF	TGCAGCGTTGCGGGGGTTAACAATGAGCAGTTCTTC
many	TRBD2	TRBJ2-1	TRBV9	CASSVTAGTSGSPYNEQFF	TGTGCCAGCAGCGTAACCGCCGGGACTAGCGGGAGCCCCTACAATGAGCAGTTCTTC
NA	TRBD1	TRBJ1-2	TRBV29-1	CSGKQGGGGYTF	TGCAGCGGGAAACAGGGGGGTGGCGGCTACACCTTC
many	NA	TRBJ2-1	TRBV11-2	CASSLDLLEEQFF	TGTGCCAGCAGCTTAGATCTGTTAGAGGAGCAGTTCTTC
many	NA	TRBJ2-3	TRBV12-3/TRBV12-4	CASGAGATDTQYF	TGTGCCAGCGGGGCAGGGGCCACAGATACGCAGTATTTT
many	TRBD1	TRBJ1-5	TRBV19	CASGQDHSNQPQHF	TGTGCCAGCGGACAGGACCATAGCAATCAGCCCCAGCATTTT
NA	TRBD2	TRBJ2-1	TRBV10-3	CAISDWTSGHNEQFF	TGTGCCATCAGTGATTGGACTAGCGGACACAATGAGCAGTTCTTC